Listed below are T cell receptor beta chains from one sample, sequenced in a study of OX40 agonist ivuxolimab in advanced cancers. Generated by immunoSEQ multiplex PCR, the TCRdb table keeps only in-frame clones and is missing some. The table shows 45,000 to 70,000 clones, with 86% occurring only once. The material sequenced was CD4+ or CD8+ T cells sorted from blood, taken in a trial of the OX40 agonist ivuxolimab. All receptors derive from an adult with an advanced solid tumor such as melanoma, head and neck, liver or kidney cancer. CDR3s include the opening cysteine and the closing phenylalanine or tryptophan. Each record gives: clone size, D gene, V gene, J gene, CDR3 length, CDR3 DNA, CDR3 protein. D genes are given only for firm matches. Rows give clone size only sometimes, using once, few, many, or a class for an expanded clone.

size: -
D: -
V: TRBV6-1
J: TRBJ2-2
length: 15
DNA: TGTGCCAGTCGCCGACTCGGGTCTCGGAACGGGGAGCTGTTTTTT
CDR3: CASRRLGSRNGELFF

size: -
D: -
V: TRBV29-1
J: TRBJ2-5
length: 11
DNA: TGCAGCGTTGAAGATTGGGGGACCCAGTACTTC
CDR3: CSVEDWGTQYF

size: -
D: TRBD1
V: TRBV14
J: TRBJ1-6
length: 15
DNA: TGTGCCAGCAGCCAAACGACAGGGCGAAATTCACCCCTCCACTTT
CDR3: CASSQTTGRNSPLHF

size: -
D: TRBD2
V: TRBV7-2
J: TRBJ2-3
length: 14
DNA: TGTGCCAGCAGACGGGGGGGCAGGACAGATACGCAGTATTTT
CDR3: CASRRGGRTDTQYF

size: -
D: TRBD2
V: TRBV7-7
J: TRBJ2-1
length: 15
DNA: TGTGCCAGCAGCCCCGGGAGCGGGGGGGCCCAGGAGCAGTTCTTC
CDR3: CASSPGSGGAQEQFF

size: once
D: -
V: TRBV5-6
J: TRBJ1-1
length: 12
DNA: TGTGCCAGCGGTAAGCCGAACACTGAAGCTTTCTTT
CDR3: CASGKPNTEAFF

size: -
D: TRBD1
V: TRBV10-3
J: TRBJ1-2
length: 14
DNA: TGTGCCATCAGGAGGGGACAGGGGACATATGGCTACACCTTC
CDR3: CAIRRGQGTYGYTF

size: -
D: -
V: TRBV18
J: TRBJ1-1
length: 14
DNA: TGTGCCAGCTCACGGAATGCTGTGGACACTGAAGCTTTCTTT
CDR3: CASSRNAVDTEAFF

size: few
D: -
V: TRBV13
J: TRBJ1-1
length: 15
DNA: TGTGCCAGCAGCTTAGAAGGTCTTCGGGGGCTAGAAGCTTTCTTT
CDR3: CASSLEGLRGLEAFF

size: -
D: TRBD1
V: TRBV27
J: TRBJ1-6
length: 16
DNA: TGTGCCAGCAGTTTGGGACAGAGCTCCTATAATTCACCCCTCCACTTT
CDR3: CASSLGQSSYNSPLHF

size: -
D: -
V: TRBV9
J: TRBJ2-2
length: 15
DNA: TGTGCCAGCAGCGGGGTCGACGCGAACACCGGGGAGCTGTTTTTT
CDR3: CASSGVDANTGELFF

size: -
D: -
V: TRBV5-1
J: TRBJ1-2
length: 12
DNA: TGCGCCAGCAGCTTCTCAGGGGATGGCTACACCTTC
CDR3: CASSFSGDGYTF

size: -
D: -
V: TRBV4-2
J: TRBJ2-3
length: 14
DNA: TGTGCCAGCAGCCAAATCACTAGCACAGATACGCAGTATTTT
CDR3: CASSQITSTDTQYF

size: -
D: -
V: TRBV12-5
J: TRBJ2-7
length: 14
DNA: TGTGCTAGTGGTATAGCCGGGCCGCGCTACGAGCAGTACTTC
CDR3: CASGIAGPRYEQYF

size: once
D: -
V: TRBV13
J: TRBJ1-1
length: 14
DNA: TGTGCCAGCAGCTTAAGGCCGACGGACCCTGAAGCTTTCTTT
CDR3: CASSLRPTDPEAFF

size: -
D: -
V: TRBV6-1
J: TRBJ1-6
length: 14
DNA: TGTGCCAGCAGCAGGAGCTCCTATAATTCACCCCTCCACTTT
CDR3: CASSRSSYNSPLHF

size: -
D: TRBD1
V: TRBV19
J: TRBJ1-2
length: 14
DNA: TGTGCCAGTATCACGGGGCCAGGGGGCTTTGGCTACACCTTC
CDR3: CASITGPGGFGYTF

size: -
D: -
V: TRBV9
J: TRBJ2-1
length: 13
DNA: TGTGCCAGCAGCGTCAGACTAGTCAGTGAGCAGTTCTTC
CDR3: CASSVRLVSEQFF

size: -
D: TRBD1
V: TRBV6-1
J: TRBJ2-7
length: 14
DNA: TGTGCCAGCAGAGCCGGGACAGGGAGGGGCGAGCAGTACTTC
CDR3: CASRAGTGRGEQYF

size: -
D: -
V: TRBV5-1
J: TRBJ2-2
length: 13
DNA: TGCGCCAGCAGCCCCAGGGCCGCCGGGGAGCTGTTTTTT
CDR3: CASSPRAAGELFF

size: -
D: -
V: TRBV7-9
J: TRBJ1-4
length: 14
DNA: TGTGCCAGCAGTTTGGACCAGGCAGAAGAAAAACTGTTTTTT
CDR3: CASSLDQAEEKLFF

size: -
D: -
V: TRBV6-1
J: TRBJ2-7
length: 16
DNA: TGTGCCAGCAGTGAAGACATCGGGACTCACAACTACGAGCAGTACTTC
CDR3: CASSEDIGTHNYEQYF

size: -
D: -
V: TRBV6-5
J: TRBJ1-4
length: 14
DNA: TGTGCCAGCTCCTGGGGGGGGGAGGGTGAAAAACTGTTTTTT
CDR3: CASSWGGEGEKLFF

size: -
D: TRBD1
V: TRBV7-9
J: TRBJ1-5
length: 13
DNA: TGTGCCAGCAGCTCGACAGGGACTCGGGTCCAGCATTTT
CDR3: CASSSTGTRVQHF

size: once
D: -
V: TRBV29-1
J: TRBJ2-7
length: 14
DNA: TGCAGCGTTCTTTGGCCAGAATACTCCTACGAGCAGTACTTC
CDR3: CSVLWPEYSYEQYF

size: -
D: -
V: TRBV11-2
J: TRBJ2-7
length: 14
DNA: TGTGCCAGCAGCTTAGATCAGGATTACTACGAGCAGTACTTC
CDR3: CASSLDQDYYEQYF

size: -
D: TRBD2
V: TRBV11-2
J: TRBJ2-5
length: 18
DNA: TGTGCCAGCAGCGGACCGGGACTAGCGGGGCCCGCGGGGGAGACCCAGTACTTC
CDR3: CASSGPGLAGPAGETQYF

size: few
D: TRBD1
V: TRBV18
J: TRBJ2-7
length: 16
DNA: TGTGCCAGCTCACGACCCGGCCCACAGGGGGCCTACGAGCAGTACTTC
CDR3: CASSRPGPQGAYEQYF

size: -
D: -
V: TRBV5-1
J: TRBJ1-5
length: 16
DNA: TGCGCCAGCAGCCCCGACCCCAGTTATAGCAATCAGCCCCAGCATTTT
CDR3: CASSPDPSYSNQPQHF

size: -
D: TRBD1
V: TRBV2
J: TRBJ2-7
length: 14
DNA: TGTGCCAGCAGTGAGTACAGGGGGGCCTACGAGCAGTACTTC
CDR3: CASSEYRGAYEQYF